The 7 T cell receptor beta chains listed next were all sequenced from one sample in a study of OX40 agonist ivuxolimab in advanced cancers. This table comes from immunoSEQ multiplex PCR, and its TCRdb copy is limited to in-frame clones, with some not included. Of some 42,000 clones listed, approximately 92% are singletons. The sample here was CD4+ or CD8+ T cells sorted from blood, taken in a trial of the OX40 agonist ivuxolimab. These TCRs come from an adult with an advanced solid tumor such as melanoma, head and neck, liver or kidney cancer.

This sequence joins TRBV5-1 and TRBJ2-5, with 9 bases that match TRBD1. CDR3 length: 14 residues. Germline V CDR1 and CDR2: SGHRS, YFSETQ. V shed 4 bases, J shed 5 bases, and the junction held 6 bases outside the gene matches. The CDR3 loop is CASSPGQGGETQYF. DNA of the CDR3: TGCGCCAGCAGCCCGGGACAGGGCGGGGAGACCCAGTACTTC.

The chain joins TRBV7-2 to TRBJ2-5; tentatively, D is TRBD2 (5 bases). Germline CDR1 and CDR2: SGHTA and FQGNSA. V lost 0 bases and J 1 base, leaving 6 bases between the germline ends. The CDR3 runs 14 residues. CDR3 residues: CASSLAGIQETQYF. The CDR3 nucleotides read TGTGCCAGCAGCTTAGCCGGGATCCAAGAGACCCAGTACTTC.

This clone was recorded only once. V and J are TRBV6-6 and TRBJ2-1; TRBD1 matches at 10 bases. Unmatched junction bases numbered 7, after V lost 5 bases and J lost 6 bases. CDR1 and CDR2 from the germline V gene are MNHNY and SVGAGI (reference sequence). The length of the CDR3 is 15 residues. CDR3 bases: TGTGCCAGCAGTAACCGGGACAGGGGTACCAATGAGCAGTTCTTC. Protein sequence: CASSNRDRGTNEQFF.

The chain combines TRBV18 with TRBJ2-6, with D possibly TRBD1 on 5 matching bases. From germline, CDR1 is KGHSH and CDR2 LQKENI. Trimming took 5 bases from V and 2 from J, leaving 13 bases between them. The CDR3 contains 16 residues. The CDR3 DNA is TGTGCCAGCTCAACCCCAACCAGGGCTGGGGCCAACGTCCTGACTTTC. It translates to CASSTPTRAGANVLTF.

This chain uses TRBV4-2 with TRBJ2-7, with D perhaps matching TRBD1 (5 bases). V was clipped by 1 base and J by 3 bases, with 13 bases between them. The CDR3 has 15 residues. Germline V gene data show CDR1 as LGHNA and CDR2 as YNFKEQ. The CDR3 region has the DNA TGTGCCAGCAGCCAAGGAGGCGGTCAGGGCTACGAGCAGTACTTC. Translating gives CASSQGGGQGYEQYF.

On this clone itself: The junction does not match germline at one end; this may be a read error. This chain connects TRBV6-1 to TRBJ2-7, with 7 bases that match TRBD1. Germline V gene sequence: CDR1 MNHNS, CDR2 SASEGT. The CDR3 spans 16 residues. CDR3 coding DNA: TGCGCCAGCAGTGCTGGGACAGCTAGGAGCTCCTACGAGCAGTACTTC. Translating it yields CASSAGTARSSYEQYF.

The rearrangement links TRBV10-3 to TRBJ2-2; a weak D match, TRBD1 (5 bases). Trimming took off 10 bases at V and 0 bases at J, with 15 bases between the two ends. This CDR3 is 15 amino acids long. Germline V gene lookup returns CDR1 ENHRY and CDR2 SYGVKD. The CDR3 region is CATKLGPANTGELFF. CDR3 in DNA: TGTGCCACCAAACTGGGGCCAGCGAACACCGGGGAGCTGTTTTTT.